One T cell receptor (beta chain) is described in this entry. No antigen is known for it. The observed sequence ends 3 residues before the CDR3 terminus, with the missing tail filled in from the germline J gene. Equal genomic DNA amounts from CVID and control samples were sequenced. The assay was immunoSEQ multiplex PCR, and TCRdb's table has in-frame clones only and misses some. The sample is made up of about 35,000 clones, none counted only once. These data are taken from a study of T cell clonality in common variable immunodeficiency. Regarding the study as a whole: Repertoire-complication correlations in CVID were limited by patient heterogeneity. In common variable immunodeficiency, TCR beta chains reportedly carried fewer deletions and N-nucleotide insertions. Fewer TCRbeta clones were shared among CVID subjects than controls.

Germline CDR1 reads DFQATT; CDR2 reads SNEGSKA (reference sequence). This CDR3 has 15 amino acids. Trimming pared 0 bases from V and 7 bases from J, leaving 18 bases between. The sequenced sample consisted of peripheral blood mononuclear cells. The chain recombines TRBV20-1 with TRBJ1-2; D possibly corresponds to TRBD1 (5 bases). The receptor comes from a person aged 18 to 70 in good health. This CDR3 is CSARDPLREVGGYTF. CDR3 bases read: TGCAGTGCTAGAGATCCGCTCAGGGAGGTTGGTGGC.